This T cell receptor beta chain originates from a study of CD8 T cells in ankylosing spondylitis. This clonotype was seen a few times. Antigen specificity is unknown. Construction of TCR beta libraries was performed using quantitative 5'-RACE with molecular barcodes. Via MiXCR, TCRdb re-called the 5' RACE reads, giving one row per CDR3 protein. The top ten clones hold 13% to 15% of a sample with 350,000 or so distinct CDR3 sequences, under 8.5% of them seen once. Study results and limitations: The disease-linked clones had a CD8+ phenotype and low blood frequencies. There were earlier reports of some motif variants in reactive arthritis synovial fluid and blood. There was a TCR beta motif, made of eight highly homologous variants, that appeared characteristic of ankylosing spondylitis blood. Reportedly, significant enrichment of disease-linked clones occurred in matched ankylosing spondylitis synovial fluid.

The CDR3 extends over 14 amino acids. V lost 5 bases, J lost 5 bases, and 18 bases lay in between. CDR1 GTSNPN and CDR2 SVGIG come from the germline V gene (reference sequence). The sequenced sample consisted of blood, either unsorted or a sorted T cell fraction (not recorded which). The clonotype originates from a male donor with ankylosing spondylitis. This sequence joins TRBV30 and TRBJ2-5; D may match TRBD1 or TRBD2 (5 bases each). As DNA, the CDR3 is TGTGCCTGGGGGGGACGGCTTCGAGATGAGACCCAGTACTTC. This encodes CAWGGRLRDETQYF.